These 18 T cell receptor beta chains originate from one sample sequenced in a study of cytomegalovirus exposure and HLA in healthy donors. The PCR ran on 60 Vbeta and 13 Jbeta primers. The method was immunoSEQ multiplex PCR; TCRdb's version includes in-frame clones alone and lacks a portion of them. The sample records 85,000 to 120,000 clones, 70% to 90% being singletons. What was sequenced was PBMCs. Source of these receptors: a man aged 35-49 years in good health and CMV-seronegative.

This chain connects TRBV15 to TRBJ1-1; no clear D. The CDR3 runs 16 residues. CDR1 LNHNV and CDR2 YYDKDF come from the germline V gene (reference sequence). V was pared by 0 bases and J by 1 base, with 12 bases between. CDR3 amino acids: CATSRDLGQKNTEAFF. In nucleotides, the CDR3 is TGTGCCACCAGCAGAGATCTAGGTCAGAAGAACACTGAAGCTTTCTTT.

A single count supports this clone. This rearrangement joins TRBV18 to TRBJ2-5, with a possible D match to TRBD1 (5 bases). CDR1 and CDR2 from the germline V gene are KGHSH and LQKENI. The CDR3 is made up of 13 amino acids. The V gene lost 5 bases and the J gene lost 5 bases, with 12 bases spanning the gap. The CDR3 DNA is TGTGCCAGCTCATTTCAGGGTGGGGAGACCCAGTACTTC. Translating gives CASSFQGGETQYF. Complete variable domain (other parts from reference TRBV18 and TRBJ2-5): NAGVMQNPRHLVRRRGQEARLRCSPMKGHSHVYWYRQLPEEGLKFMVYLQKENIIDESGMPKERFSAEFPKEGPSILRIQQVVRGDSAAYFCASSFQGGETQYFGPGTRLLVL.

This rearrangement joins TRBV7-2 to TRBJ2-1; no clear D gene. V was pared by 1 base and J by 8 bases, with 9 bases between. CDR3 length: 13 residues. Germline V lookup: CDR1 SGHTA, CDR2 FQGNSA. The CDR3 bases are TGTGCCAGCAGCTTAGTTCCCATCCATGAGCAGTTCTTC. This encodes CASSLVPIHEQFF.

The chain couples TRBV19 to TRBJ1-5; D is unclear. This CDR3 has 17 amino acids. The V gene's germline CDR1 is LNHDA and CDR2 SQIVND (reference sequence). V lost 7 bases to trimming and J lost 1 base, with 20 bases between them. In DNA, the CDR3 is TGTGCCAGTACTCCCTGGGCCGGGCCGGGAAGCAATCAGCCCCAGCATTTT. Translated, it gives CASTPWAGPGSNQPQHF.

This sequence joins TRBV19 and TRBJ2-6; possible D gene TRBD1, 6 bases. This CDR3 contains 12 residues. Trimming stripped 11 bases from V and 13 bases from J, with 18 bases between. CDR1 LNHDA and CDR2 SQIVND come from the germline V gene (reference sequence). CDR3 nucleotides: TGTGCCGGTTCGGACAGAAGAGGGGTCCTGACTTTC. Protein sequence: CAGSDRRGVLTF. Using reference TRBV19 and TRBJ2-6 for the parts outside the CDR3, the full variable domain is DGGITQSPKYLFRKEGQNVTLSCEQNLNHDAMYWYRQDPGQGLRLIYYSQIVNDFQKGDIAEGYSVSREKKESFPLTVTSAQKNPTAFYLCAGSDRRGVLTFGAGSRLTVL.

The chain recombines TRBV5-1 with TRBJ2-1; perhaps TRBD1 as D (7 bases). The CDR3 has 16 amino acids. V was cut by 4 bases and J by 4 bases, with 18 bases left in between. Germline CDR1 SGHRS, CDR2 YFSETQ. CDR3 sequence: CASSPVPGDSYNEQFF. The CDR3 nucleotides read TGCGCCAGCAGCCCCGTCCCGGGGGACAGTTACAATGAGCAGTTCTTC.

The rearrangement joins TRBV25-1 to TRBJ2-5, with D perhaps matching TRBD1 (5 bases). Germline CDR1 MGHDK, CDR2 SYGVNS. There are 13 residues in the CDR3. Trimming left V 4 bases short and J 4 bases short, with 10 bases between. CDR3 in amino acids: CASSVQGSETQYF. The CDR3 DNA follows: TGTGCCAGCAGTGTTCAGGGATCAGAGACCCAGTACTTC.

This rearrangement joins TRBV11-2 to TRBJ1-2, with TRBD1 matching over 12 bases. The CDR3 totals 15 residues. The ends lost 5 bases at V and 7 bases at J; junction bases unmatched: 8. The germline V gene has CDR1 SGHAT and CDR2 FQNNGV. As DNA, the CDR3 is TGTGCCAGCAGCCCAGGGGACAGGGGGCATTCTGGCTACACCTTC. This gives the protein CASSPGDRGHSGYTF.

This chain connects TRBV6-5 to TRBJ2-5; maybe TRBD2 (6 bases). CDR3 length equals 14 residues. Trimming left V 7 bases short and J 5 bases short, with 17 bases between. CDR1 and CDR2 from the germline V gene are MNHEY and SVGAGI. The chain's CDR3 is CASTRGGGGETQYF. The CDR3 DNA reads TGTGCCAGCACCCGAGGCGGTGGAGGGGAGACCCAGTACTTC.

The V call is TRBV5-1, the J call TRBJ1-4; 9 nucleotides match TRBD1. The junction had 8 bases not matched to a gene; V was cut back by 4 bases and J by 7 bases. Per the germline V gene, CDR1 is SGHRS and CDR2 is YFSETQ. The CDR3 is 15 amino acids. CDR3 sequence (DNA): TGCGCCAGCAGCCTTAACAGGGGGCAAGGTGAAAAACTGTTTTTT. Protein: CASSLNRGQGEKLFF.

The CDR3 loop reads CASSPQSNQPQHF. CDR3 bases: TGTGCCAGCAGTCCTCAGAGCAATCAGCCCCAGCATTTT. V usage is TRBV6-1 and J usage is TRBJ1-5; D is unresolved. From germline, CDR1 is MNHNS and CDR2 SASEGT. The V and J ends lost 5 bases and 1 base respectively, with 6 bases between them. The CDR3 loop spans 13 amino acids.

This clone was seen more than once but under ten times. This rearrangement joins TRBV18 to TRBJ1-2, with 10 nucleotides matching TRBD1. Trimming removed 6 bases from V and 12 bases from J; junction bases left unmatched: 16. The germline gives CDR1 KGHSH, CDR2 LQKENI. The CDR3 runs to 15 residues. DNA for the CDR3: TGTGCCAGCTCTCCGCAGGGACAGGGGCGTATCGGCCACACCTTC. Translating it yields CASSPQGQGRIGHTF.

This rearrangement joins TRBV11-3 to TRBJ2-5; the D gene is possibly TRBD2 (5 bases). The germline V and J ends were trimmed by 5 bases and 5 bases, with 21 bases remaining between them. The CDR3 is made up of 16 amino acids. In germline, CDR1 is SGHNT, CDR2 YENEEA. CDR3 in amino acids: CASSPGSPPKTETQYF. In DNA, the CDR3 is TGTGCCAGCAGCCCGGGGTCACCTCCTAAGACGGAGACCCAGTACTTC.

The gene calls are TRBV29-1 and TRBJ2-5; D may be TRBD2 (7 bases). CDR1 is SQVTM and CDR2 is ANQGSEA in the germline V gene. Trimming removed 8 bases at V and 3 bases at J, with 19 bases between. The CDR3 length is 14 residues. The DNA of the CDR3 is TGCAGCACCCGTCGGGGGGCGGACGAAGAGACCCAGTACTTC. The encoded protein is CSTRRGADEETQYF.

This clone appeared a single time. This chain uses TRBV6-6 with TRBJ2-1, with TRBD2 identical over 9 bases. Germline V gene lookup returns CDR1 MNHNY and CDR2 SVGAGI (reference sequence). The length of the CDR3 is 13 residues. CDR3 sequence reads: CGIAAGGFNEQFF. The CDR3 DNA reads as TGTGGCATAGCGGCGGGGGGGTTCAATGAGCAGTTCTTC.

This sequence joins TRBV15 and TRBJ2-3; 8 positions agree with TRBD1. Germline V gene lookup returns CDR1 LNHNV and CDR2 YYDKDF (reference sequence). V shed 3 bases, J shed 0 bases, and the junction held 2 bases outside the gene matches. This CDR3 is built from 15 residues. The CDR3 DNA sequence: TGTGCCACCAGCAGCAACAGGGGGAGCACAGATACGCAGTATTTT. It codes for CATSSNRGSTDTQYF.

The J gene is TRBJ2-7, the V gene TRBV9, with a weak D call TRBD2 (5 bases). CDR3 length: 14 amino acids. V was cut by 4 bases and J by 0 bases, with 11 bases left in between. Per germline, CDR1 SGDLS and CDR2 YYNGEE. The CDR3 DNA is TGTGCCAGCAGCCCCGAGGGAAGCTCCTACGAGCAGTACTTC. It is translated as CASSPEGSSYEQYF.

J is TRBJ1-3 and V is TRBV19; 8 bases align to TRBD1. Losses at the gene ends were 3 bases for V and 8 bases for J; bases not matched to a gene: 9. In germline, CDR1 is LNHDA, CDR2 SQIVND (reference sequence). The CDR3 totals 15 residues. DNA for the CDR3: TGTGCCAGTAGTATTTTGTCAGGGGGCAGAGACACCATATATTTT. It is translated as CASSILSGGRDTIYF.